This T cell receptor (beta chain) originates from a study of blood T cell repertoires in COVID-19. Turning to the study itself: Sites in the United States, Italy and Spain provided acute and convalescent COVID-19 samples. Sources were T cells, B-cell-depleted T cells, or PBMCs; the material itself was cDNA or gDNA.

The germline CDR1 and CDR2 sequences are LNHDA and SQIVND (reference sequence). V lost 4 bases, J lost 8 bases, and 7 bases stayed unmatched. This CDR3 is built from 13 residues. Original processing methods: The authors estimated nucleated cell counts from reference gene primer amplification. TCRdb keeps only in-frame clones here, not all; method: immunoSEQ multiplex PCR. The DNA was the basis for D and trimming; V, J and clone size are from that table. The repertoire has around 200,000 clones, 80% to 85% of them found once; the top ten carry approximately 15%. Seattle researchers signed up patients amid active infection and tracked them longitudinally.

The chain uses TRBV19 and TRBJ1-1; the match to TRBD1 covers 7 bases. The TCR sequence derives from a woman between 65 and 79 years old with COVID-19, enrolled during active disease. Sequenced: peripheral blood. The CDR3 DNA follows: TGTGCCAGTAGTACTGGGGGACAGCAAGAAGCTTTCTTT. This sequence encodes CASSTGGQQEAFF.